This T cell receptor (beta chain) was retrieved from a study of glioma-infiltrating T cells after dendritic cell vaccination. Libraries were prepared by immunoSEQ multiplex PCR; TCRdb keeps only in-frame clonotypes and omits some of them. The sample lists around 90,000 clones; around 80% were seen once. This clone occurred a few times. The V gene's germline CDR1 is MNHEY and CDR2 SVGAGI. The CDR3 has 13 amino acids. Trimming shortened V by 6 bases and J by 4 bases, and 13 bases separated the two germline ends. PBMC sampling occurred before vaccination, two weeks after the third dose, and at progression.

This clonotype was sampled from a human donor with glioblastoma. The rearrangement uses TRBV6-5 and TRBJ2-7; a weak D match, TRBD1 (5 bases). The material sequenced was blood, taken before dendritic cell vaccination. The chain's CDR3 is CASRVQGAYEQYF. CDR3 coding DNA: TGTGCCAGCAGGGTCCAGGGTGCGTACGAGCAGTACTTC.